This T cell receptor (beta chain) was obtained from a study of human T cells and chemical hapten exposure. Study at large: The sensitizer, 2% DPC, was used on around 2 cm by around 2 cm of upper inner arm skin. Each patch test put 0.01% DPC on the upper back, and results were read at 6 days.

TCRdb re-analysed the RACE reads in MiXCR, keeping a single row per CDR3 protein. The sample contains approximately 350,000 distinct CDR3 sequences, around 7% of which appear only once. This clonotype has a handful of counts. Noted time point: patch test 1, 2 weeks after DPC sensitization. The treatment: therapeutic diphenylcyclopropenone sensitization with weekly scalp DPC. Blood was collected ahead of every patch test applied. The CDR3 totals 13 residues. The germline CDR1 and CDR2 sequences are SNHLY and FYNNEI. V trimming: 9 bases; J trimming: 4 bases; junction bases outside the gene matches: 5. The receptor was derived from a woman aged 18-29 years with alopecia areata. Some clones in this sample may be carry-over from other donors' samples. Sequences were derived from whole blood, sampled in connection with sensitization to the hapten diphenylcyclopropenone (DPC). V and J are TRBV2 and TRBJ2-1; TRBD2 agrees at 8 bases. CDR3 amino acids: CASSGERYNEQFF. CDR3 bases: TGTGCCAGTAGCGGGGAAAGATACAATGAGCAGTTCTTC.